The 27 T cell receptor beta chains below all came from one sample that was sequenced in a study of blood T cell repertoires in COVID-19. Data came from immunoSEQ multiplex PCR; TCRdb stores just in-frame clones and leaves some out. The table shows some 230,000 clones, with around 87% occurring only once. The sequencing sample was made of PBMCs or T cells enriched from blood (not recorded which). The source of these receptors is a woman in her late teens or twenties in a cohort exposed to, infected with or recovered from COVID-19 (not recorded which).

The J gene is TRBJ1-3, the V gene TRBV9; the D gene is possibly TRBD1 (5 bases). The germline V gene has CDR1 SGDLS and CDR2 YYNGEE. The CDR3 runs to 16 residues. The V gene lost 4 bases and the J gene lost 0 bases, with 14 bases spanning the gap. CDR3 DNA sequence: TGTGCCAGCAGCTTAGCAGGACATAACTCTGGAAACACCATATATTTT. Its translation: CASSLAGHNSGNTIYF.

This chain connects TRBV7-6 to TRBJ1-1; no firm D call. V was shortened by 1 base and J by 1 base, with 7 bases between the two germline ends. This CDR3 has 14 residues. The germline CDR1 and CDR2 sequences are SGHVS and FNYEAQ. CDR3 loop: CASSLEAGNTEAFF. The CDR3 DNA is TGTGCCAGCAGCTTAGAGGCAGGGAACACTGAAGCTTTCTTT.

The V and J genes are TRBV27 and TRBJ1-1, with D perhaps TRBD1 (5 bases). In germline, CDR1 is MNHEY, CDR2 SMNVEV (reference sequence). V was shortened by 6 bases and J by 6 bases, with 26 bases between the two germline ends. The CDR3 covers 17 residues. In DNA form, the CDR3 reads TGTGCCAGCAGCCGGGAGGGTGCCGGGGGGGGGAAACCTGAAGCTTTCTTT. Its protein is CASSREGAGGGKPEAFF.

The rearrangement links TRBV4-2 to TRBJ1-1, with D hard to call. This CDR3 has 13 residues. Trimming pared 3 bases from V and 1 base from J, leaving 6 bases between. Germline CDR1 is LGHNA and CDR2 is YNFKEQ. CDR3 in DNA: TGTGCCAGCAGCCAGCGGGAGAACACTGAAGCTTTCTTT. It encodes CASSQRENTEAFF.

The chain combines TRBV7-8 with TRBJ2-1; TRBD2 aligns across 11 bases. CDR3 length: 16 residues. CDR1 SGHVS and CDR2 FQNEAQ come from the germline V gene. The trim removed 1 base at V and 7 bases at J, leaving 6 bases unmatched. The CDR3 sequence is CASSLDASGGLNEQFF. The CDR3 DNA sequence: TGTGCCAGCAGCTTAGATGCTAGCGGGGGGTTGAATGAGCAGTTCTTC.

The chain recombines TRBV7-9 with TRBJ1-5; a possible D gene is TRBD1 (6 bases). V dropped 8 bases and J dropped 3 bases, with 11 bases sitting between them. Germline loops: CDR1 SEHNR, CDR2 FQNEAQ (reference sequence). The CDR3 consists of 13 residues. Written as DNA, the CDR3 is TGTGCCAGCGCAGGGGCGAACAATCAGCCCCAGCATTTT. It yields the protein CASAGANNQPQHF.

The rearrangement uses TRBV2 and TRBJ2-1; 7 bases are a match to TRBD2. Germline V CDR1 and CDR2: SNHLY, FYNNEI. Trimming cost V 6 bases and J 8 bases; bases outside gene matches: 13. This CDR3 has 15 residues. The CDR3 loop reads CASRESSGKGDEQFF. Here the CDR3 DNA reads TGTGCCAGCAGGGAATCTAGCGGAAAGGGCGATGAGCAGTTCTTC. The full variable domain, completed using reference TRBV2 and TRBJ2-1, is EPEVTQTPSHQVTQMGQEVILRCVPISNHLYFYWYRQILGQKVEFLVSFYNNEISEKSEIFDDQFSVERPDGSNFTLKIRSTKLEDSAMYFCASRESSGKGDEQFFGPGTRLTVL.

The J gene is TRBJ1-5, the V gene TRBV4-1; 9 positions match TRBD1. J was trimmed by 5 bases and V by 2 bases; bases with no gene match: 10. Germline lookup yields CDR1 MGHRA and CDR2 YSYEKL. This CDR3 has 17 residues. The CDR3 region is CASSQLPTTGGDQPQHF. CDR3 DNA: TGCGCCAGCAGCCAACTACCTACGACAGGGGGGGATCAGCCCCAGCATTTT.

The genes are TRBV19 and TRBJ2-2; tentatively, D is TRBD2 (5 bases). Germline-derived CDR1 and CDR2 are LNHDA and SQIVND (reference sequence). The CDR3 sequence is 17 residues long. Trimming took off 0 bases at V and 6 bases at J, with 17 bases between the two ends. CDR3 sequence reads: CASSIDQARTYAGELFF. The DNA for the CDR3 is TGTGCCAGTAGTATAGATCAGGCAAGGACTTACGCCGGGGAGCTGTTTTTT. The variable domain in full, with the rest retrieved from reference TRBV19 and TRBJ2-2, is DGGITQSPKYLFRKEGQNVTLSCEQNLNHDAMYWYRQDPGQGLRLIYYSQIVNDFQKGDIAEGYSVSREKKESFPLTVTSAQKNPTAFYLCASSIDQARTYAGELFFGEGSRLTVL.

The chain carries TRBV5-1 and TRBJ2-2; 7 nucleotides line up with TRBD1. CDR3 size: 14 residues. The germline V gene encodes CDR1 SGHRS and CDR2 YFSETQ. Unmatched junction bases numbered 3, after V lost 2 bases and J lost 5 bases. CDR3 sequence: CASSLNRGTGELFF. Written as DNA, the CDR3 is TGCGCCAGCAGCTTAAACAGGGGTACCGGGGAGCTGTTTTTT.

The DNA of the CDR3 is TGTGCCAGCAGTTACTCGGATAGGAGACAGCCCTACGAGCAGTACTTC. Translating gives CASSYSDRRQPYEQYF. J is TRBJ2-7 and V is TRBV6-2 or TRBV6-3, with D maybe TRBD1 (5 bases). Germline V gene sequence: CDR1 MNHEY, CDR2 SVGEGT. This CDR3 contains 16 residues. V was shortened by 0 bases and J by 2 bases, with 14 bases between the two germline ends.

J is TRBJ1-4 and V is TRBV6-5; D is perhaps TRBD1 (6 bases). CDR1 and CDR2 from the germline V gene are MNHEY and SVGAGI. There are 13 residues in the CDR3. Trimming shortened V by 6 bases and J by 4 bases, and 9 bases separated the two germline ends. Written as DNA, the CDR3 is TGTGCCAGCAGGGGGGCTCATAATGAAAAACTGTTTTTT. It translates to CASRGAHNEKLFF.

The chain links TRBV12-2 to TRBJ2-1; the D call of TRBD2 is as the table states it, not checked on the DNA. TRBV12-2 is annotated as a pseudogene. This CDR3 contains 19 residues. The CDR3 region has the DNA TGTGCAAGTCGCTTAGGAATGCCCGCCCCCAGCGGCTCCTACAATGAGCAGTTCTTC. Translating gives CASRLGMPAPSGSYNEQFF.

The chain combines TRBV2 with TRBJ1-4; 7 positions agree with TRBD1. CDR1 is SNHLY and CDR2 is FYNNEI in the germline V gene. J lost 5 bases, V lost 8 bases, and 8 bases had no gene match. The CDR3 extends over 14 amino acids. CDR3 region: CASVKQGRNEKLFF. For the CDR3, the DNA is TGTGCCAGCGTAAAACAGGGGCGGAATGAAAAACTGTTTTTT. The full variable domain, in which reference TRBV2 and TRBJ1-4 provide the parts outside the CDR3, is EPEVTQTPSHQVTQMGQEVILRCVPISNHLYFYWYRQILGQKVEFLVSFYNNEISEKSEIFDDQFSVERPDGSNFTLKIRSTKLEDSAMYFCASVKQGRNEKLFFGSGTQLSVL.

The V call is TRBV9, the J call TRBJ2-5, with D possibly TRBD1 on 5 matching bases. Germline loops: CDR1 SGDLS, CDR2 YYNGEE. There are 15 residues in the CDR3. V lost 0 bases and J lost 4, with 13 bases in between. CDR3 amino acids: CASSVAAATGETQYF. The CDR3 region has the DNA TGTGCCAGCAGCGTAGCGGCAGCAACAGGAGAGACCCAGTACTTC.

The chain joins TRBV6-5 to TRBJ2-7; the D is unclear. V lost 5 bases, J lost 3 bases, and 11 bases lay in between. CDR1 and CDR2 from the germline V gene are MNHEY and SVGAGI. The CDR3 runs to 13 residues. Here the CDR3 reads CASSTLSGYEQYF. DNA of the CDR3: TGTGCCAGCAGTACGCTGTCGGGCTACGAGCAGTACTTC.

The V and J genes are TRBV7-9 and TRBJ2-1, with D perhaps matching TRBD1 (5 bases). Between the trimmed V and J ends, which lost 6 bases and 5 bases, there was a span of 20 bases. Germline CDR1 is SEHNR and CDR2 is FQNEAQ (reference sequence). The CDR3 sequence is 16 residues long. The CDR3 loop reads CASSTGHAGFHNEQFF. The CDR3 coding sequence is TGTGCCAGCAGTACCGGACATGCCGGGTTCCACAATGAGCAGTTCTTC. Supplemented by reference TRBV7-9 and TRBJ2-1, the full variable domain reads DTGVSQNPRHKITKRGQNVTFRCDPISEHNRLYWYRQTLGQGPEFLTYFQNEAQLEKSRLLSDRFSAERPKGSFSTLEIQRTEQGDSAMYLCASSTGHAGFHNEQFFGPGTRLTVL.

The CDR3: CASSLNIDTQYF. CDR3 sequence (DNA): TGTGCCAGCAGTCTTAACATAGATACGCAGTATTTT. The chain couples TRBV2 to TRBJ2-3, with D unresolved. Germline CDR1 and CDR2: SNHLY and FYNNEI. With 5 bases removed from V and 5 bases from J, the gap between germline ends came to 8 bases. This CDR3 has 12 amino acids.

The rearrangement joins TRBV30 to TRBJ1-1, with D possibly being TRBD1 (6 bases). Between the trimmed V and J ends, which lost 5 bases and 5 bases, there was a span of 12 bases. Germline CDR1 GTSNPN, CDR2 SVGIG (reference sequence). The CDR3 consists of 12 residues. The CDR3 sequence is CAWEQGDTEAFF. CDR3 coding DNA: TGTGCCTGGGAACAGGGAGATACTGAAGCTTTCTTT.

This sequence joins TRBV28 and TRBJ1-2; TRBD1 aligns across 8 bases. The CDR3 covers 13 residues. Trimming at V came to 6 bases and at J to 6 bases, leaving 6 bases not matched to a gene. CDR1 MDHEN and CDR2 SYDVKM come from the germline V gene. CDR3 DNA sequence: TGTGCCAGCAGACCAGGACAGGGCGATGGCTACACCTTC. It codes for CASRPGQGDGYTF.

This chain joins TRBV11-3 and TRBJ1-3; D not resolved. Germline CDR1 SGHNT, CDR2 YENEEA. The CDR3 totals 15 residues. The germline V and J ends were trimmed by 6 bases and 1 base, with 13 bases remaining between them. In DNA form, the CDR3 reads TGTGCCAGCAGGAAAAAGGAGAGTTCTGGAAACACCATATATTTT. This encodes CASRKKESSGNTIYF.

The chain couples TRBV7-9 to TRBJ1-1, with D hard to call. The CDR3 covers 15 residues. Germline loops: CDR1 SEHNR, CDR2 FQNEAQ (reference sequence). V dropped 6 bases and J dropped 0 bases, with 14 bases sitting between them. The chain's CDR3 is CASSQLRDMNTEAFF. DNA of the CDR3: TGTGCCAGCAGTCAACTAAGAGATATGAACACTGAAGCTTTCTTT.

Points on this clone: This sample also contains other DNA sequences that code for the same CDR3. The J gene is TRBJ2-1, the V gene TRBV3-1 (or the pseudogene TRBV3-2); no clear D gene. The germline V gene has CDR1 LGHDT and CDR2 YNNKEL (reference sequence). V lost 0 bases and J lost 3, with 6 bases in between. This CDR3 is built from 14 residues. In DNA form, the CDR3 reads TGTGCCAGCAGCCAAGACCGTAGCTACAATGAGCAGTTCTTC. Translation gives CASSQDRSYNEQFF.

Concerning this clone itself: Other DNA sequences in this specimen translate into the identical CDR3. The rearrangement uses TRBV27 and TRBJ2-1, with D unresolved. The CDR3 runs 14 residues. Germline CDR1 is MNHEY and CDR2 is SMNVEV (reference sequence). V lost 5 bases and J lost 0, with 8 bases in between. This CDR3 reads CASSPLSSYNEQFF. The CDR3 bases are TGTGCCAGCAGTCCCCTCAGCTCCTACAATGAGCAGTTCTTC.

This sequence joins TRBV11-2 and TRBJ1-2; D perhaps matches TRBD1 (5 bases). Germline CDR1 and CDR2: SGHAT and FQNNGV. V shed 3 bases and J shed 6 bases, with 14 bases lying between them. The CDR3 runs 14 residues. DNA of the CDR3: TGTGCCAGCAGCTTGGCGGCAGGGCTGGATGGCTACACCTTC. As protein: CASSLAAGLDGYTF. The entire variable domain, with the rest obtained from reference TRBV11-2 and TRBJ1-2, is as follows: EAGVAQSPRYKIIEKRQSVAFWCNPISGHATLYWYQQILGQGPKLLIQFQNNGVVDDSQLPKDRFSAERLKGVDSTLKIQPAKLEDSAVYLCASSLAAGLDGYTFGSGTRLTVV.

This clone is a singleton in its sample. The chain is built from TRBV19 and TRBJ2-2, with 7 positions matching TRBD2. This CDR3 is 14 amino acids long. Germline V lookup: CDR1 LNHDA, CDR2 SQIVND (reference sequence). Trimming cost V 5 bases and J 5 bases; bases outside gene matches: 5. The CDR3, as DNA: TGTGCCAGTAGTTCCCCGGGGGGAACCGGGGAGCTGTTTTTT. It is translated as CASSSPGGTGELFF. The full variable domain, its missing parts supplied by reference TRBV19 and TRBJ2-2, is DGGITQSPKYLFRKEGQNVTLSCEQNLNHDAMYWYRQDPGQGLRLIYYSQIVNDFQKGDIAEGYSVSREKKESFPLTVTSAQKNPTAFYLCASSSPGGTGELFFGEGSRLTVL.

The chain combines TRBV11-2 with TRBJ2-5, with D tentatively TRBD1 (6 bases). From germline, CDR1 is SGHAT and CDR2 FQNNGV. The CDR3 spans 16 residues. The germline V and J ends were trimmed by 4 bases and 2 bases, with 17 bases remaining between them. This chain's CDR3 is CASSWSGDRNQETQYF. CDR3 nucleotides: TGTGCCAGCAGCTGGTCAGGAGACAGGAATCAAGAGACCCAGTACTTC.